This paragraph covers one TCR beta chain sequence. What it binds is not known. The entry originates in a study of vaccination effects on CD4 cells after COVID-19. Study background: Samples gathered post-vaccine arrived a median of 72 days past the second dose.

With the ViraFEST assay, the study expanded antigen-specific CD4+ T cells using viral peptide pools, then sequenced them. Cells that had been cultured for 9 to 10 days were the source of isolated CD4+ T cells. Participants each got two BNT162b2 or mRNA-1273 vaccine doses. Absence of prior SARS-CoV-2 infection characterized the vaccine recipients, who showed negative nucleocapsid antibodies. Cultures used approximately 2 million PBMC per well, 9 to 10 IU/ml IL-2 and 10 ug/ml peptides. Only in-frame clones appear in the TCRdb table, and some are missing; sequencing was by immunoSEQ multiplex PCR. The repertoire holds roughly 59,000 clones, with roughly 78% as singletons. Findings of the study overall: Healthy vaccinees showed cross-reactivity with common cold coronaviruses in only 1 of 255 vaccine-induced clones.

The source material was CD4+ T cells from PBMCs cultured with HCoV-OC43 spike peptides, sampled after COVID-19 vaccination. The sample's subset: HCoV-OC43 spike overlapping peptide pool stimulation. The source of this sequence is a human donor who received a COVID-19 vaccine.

The CDR3 region is CASSQFFRDRVDGTEAFF. CDR3 sequence (DNA): TGCGCCAGCAGCCAGTTCTTCCGGGACAGGGTAGACGGCACTGAAGCTTTCTTT. The V gene is TRBV4-1, the J gene TRBJ1-1; 9 nucleotides agree with TRBD1. The CDR3 length is 18 residues. In germline, CDR1 is MGHRA, CDR2 YSYEKL. Unmatched junction bases numbered 15, after V lost 3 bases and J lost 4 bases.